This TCR beta chain was identified in a study of blood T cell repertoires in COVID-19. Study details: T cells, B-cell-depleted T cells, or PBMCs supplied cDNA or gDNA.

Cohort placement rested on clinical history that participants reported themselves. Authors' processing steps: From reference gene primer amplification, estimates of nucleated cell counts were derived. Repertoires were generated with immunoSEQ multiplex PCR, while TCRdb's copy carries only in-frame clones and drops some. V and J calls and clone size follow that table, whereas D and trimming were derived from the DNA. The profile shows roughly 400,000 clones, 70% to 90% of them singletons. The TCR originated in a woman aged 35 to 49 with acute COVID-19. Sequencing was done on a sample of PBMCs or T cells enriched from blood (not recorded which).

CDR3 sequence (DNA): TGTGCCACCAGTGATACGGGGGGGCTGAGAGATACGCAGTATTTT. The encoded protein is CATSDTGGLRDTQYF. The chain combines TRBV24-1 with TRBJ2-3; 8 positions agree with TRBD2. The length of the CDR3 is 15 residues. Germline V gives CDR1 KGHDR, CDR2 SFDVKD. J was trimmed by 5 bases and V by 3 bases; bases with no gene match: 6.